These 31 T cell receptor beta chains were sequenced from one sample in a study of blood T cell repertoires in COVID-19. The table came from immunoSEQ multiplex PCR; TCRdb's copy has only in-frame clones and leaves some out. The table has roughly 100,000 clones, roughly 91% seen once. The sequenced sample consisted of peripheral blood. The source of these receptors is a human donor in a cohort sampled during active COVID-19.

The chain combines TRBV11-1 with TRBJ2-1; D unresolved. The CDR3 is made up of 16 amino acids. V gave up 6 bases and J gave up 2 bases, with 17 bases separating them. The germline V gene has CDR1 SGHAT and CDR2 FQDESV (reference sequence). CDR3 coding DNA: TGTGCCAGCAGGTCAGAGTCGACTCTGGCCTACAATGAGCAGTTCTTC. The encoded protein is CASRSESTLAYNEQFF.

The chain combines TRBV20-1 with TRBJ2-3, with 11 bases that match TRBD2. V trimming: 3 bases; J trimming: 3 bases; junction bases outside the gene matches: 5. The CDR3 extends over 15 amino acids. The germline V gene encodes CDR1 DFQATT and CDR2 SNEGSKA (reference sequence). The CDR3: CSASGLAGGTDTQYF. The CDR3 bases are TGCAGTGCTAGTGGGCTAGCGGGGGGTACAGATACGCAGTATTTT.

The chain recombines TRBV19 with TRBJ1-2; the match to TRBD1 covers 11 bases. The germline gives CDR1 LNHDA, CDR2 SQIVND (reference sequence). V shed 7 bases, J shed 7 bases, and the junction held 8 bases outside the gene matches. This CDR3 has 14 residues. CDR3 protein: CASTGTGGRTGYTF. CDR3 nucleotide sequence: TGTGCCAGTACCGGGACAGGGGGAAGAACTGGCTACACCTTC.

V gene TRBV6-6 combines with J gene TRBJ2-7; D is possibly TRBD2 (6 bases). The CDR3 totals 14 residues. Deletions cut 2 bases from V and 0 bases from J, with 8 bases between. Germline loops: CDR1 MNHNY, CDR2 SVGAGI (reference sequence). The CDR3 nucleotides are TGTGCCAGCAGTTACCTGGGGGGCTCCTACGAGCAGTACTTC. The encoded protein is CASSYLGGSYEQYF.

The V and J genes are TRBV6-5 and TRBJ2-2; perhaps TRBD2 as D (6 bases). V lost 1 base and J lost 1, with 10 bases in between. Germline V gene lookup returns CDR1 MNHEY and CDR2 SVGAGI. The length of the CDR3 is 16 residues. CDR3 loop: CASSYLGTGNTGELFF. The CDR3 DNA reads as TGTGCCAGCAGTTACTTGGGGACTGGGAACACCGGGGAGCTGTTTTTT.

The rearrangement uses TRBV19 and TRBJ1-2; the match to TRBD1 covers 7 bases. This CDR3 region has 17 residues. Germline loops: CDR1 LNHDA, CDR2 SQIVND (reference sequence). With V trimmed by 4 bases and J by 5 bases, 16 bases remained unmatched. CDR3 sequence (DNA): TGTGCCAGTAGTACGCTCGGGACAGTCGGGGGCCTGTATGGCTACACCTTC. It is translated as CASSTLGTVGGLYGYTF.

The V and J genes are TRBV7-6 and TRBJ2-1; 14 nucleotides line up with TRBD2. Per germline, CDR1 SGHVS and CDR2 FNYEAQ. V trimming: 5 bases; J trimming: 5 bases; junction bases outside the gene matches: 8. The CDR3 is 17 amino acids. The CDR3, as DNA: TGTGCCAGCAGCATCGGGACTAGCGGGAGCGGGGACAATGAGCAGTTCTTC. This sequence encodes CASSIGTSGSGDNEQFF.

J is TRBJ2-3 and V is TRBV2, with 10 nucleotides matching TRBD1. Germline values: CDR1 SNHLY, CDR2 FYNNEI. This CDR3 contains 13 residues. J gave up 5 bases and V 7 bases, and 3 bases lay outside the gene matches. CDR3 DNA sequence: TGTGCCAGCACTGGACAGGGGGTAGATACGCAGTATTTT. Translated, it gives CASTGQGVDTQYF.

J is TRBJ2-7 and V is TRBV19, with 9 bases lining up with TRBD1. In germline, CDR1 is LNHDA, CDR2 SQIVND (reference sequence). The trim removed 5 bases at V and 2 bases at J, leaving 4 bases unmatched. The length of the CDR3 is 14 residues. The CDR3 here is CASSFGTGTYEQYF. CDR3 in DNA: TGTGCCAGTAGTTTCGGGACAGGGACCTACGAGCAGTACTTC.

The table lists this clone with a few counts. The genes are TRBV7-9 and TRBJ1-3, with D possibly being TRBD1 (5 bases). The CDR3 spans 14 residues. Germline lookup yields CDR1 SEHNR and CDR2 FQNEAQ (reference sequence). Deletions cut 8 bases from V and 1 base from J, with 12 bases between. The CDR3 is CASLAQASGNTIYF. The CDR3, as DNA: TGTGCCAGCCTCGCACAGGCGTCTGGAAACACCATATATTTT.

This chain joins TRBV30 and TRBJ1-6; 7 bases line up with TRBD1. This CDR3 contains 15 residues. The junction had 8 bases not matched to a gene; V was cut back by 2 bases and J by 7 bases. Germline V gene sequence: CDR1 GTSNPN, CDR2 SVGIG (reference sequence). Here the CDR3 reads CAWSHRDRENSPLHF. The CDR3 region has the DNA TGTGCCTGGAGTCATCGGGACAGAGAAAATTCACCCCTCCACTTT.

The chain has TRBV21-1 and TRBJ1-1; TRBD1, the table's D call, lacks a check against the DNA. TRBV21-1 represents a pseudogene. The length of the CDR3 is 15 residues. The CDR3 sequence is CASSNSHHLWTEAFF. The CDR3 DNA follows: TGTGCCAGCAGCAATTCACACCATCTGTGGACTGAAGCTTTCTTT.

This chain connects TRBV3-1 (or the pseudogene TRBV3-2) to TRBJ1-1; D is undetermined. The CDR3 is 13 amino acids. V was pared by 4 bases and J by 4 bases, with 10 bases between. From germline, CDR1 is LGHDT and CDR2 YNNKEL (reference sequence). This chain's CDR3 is CASSLGVGTEAFF. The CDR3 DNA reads TGTGCCAGCAGCCTCGGGGTAGGCACTGAAGCTTTCTTT.

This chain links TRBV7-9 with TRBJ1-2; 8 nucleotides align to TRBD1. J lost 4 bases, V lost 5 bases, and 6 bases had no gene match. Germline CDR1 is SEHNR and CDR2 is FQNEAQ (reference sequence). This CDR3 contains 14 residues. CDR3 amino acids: CASSDGQGVYGYTF. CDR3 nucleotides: TGTGCCAGCAGCGACGGACAGGGTGTCTATGGCTACACCTTC. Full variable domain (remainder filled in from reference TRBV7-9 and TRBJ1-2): DTGVSQNPRHKITKRGQNVTFRCDPISEHNRLYWYRQTLGQGPEFLTYFQNEAQLEKSRLLSDRFSAERPKGSFSTLEIQRTEQGDSAMYLCASSDGQGVYGYTFGSGTRLTVV.

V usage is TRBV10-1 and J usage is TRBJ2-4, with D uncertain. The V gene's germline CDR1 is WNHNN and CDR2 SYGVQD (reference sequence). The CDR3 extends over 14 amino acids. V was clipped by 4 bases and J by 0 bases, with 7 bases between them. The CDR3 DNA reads TGCGCCAGCAGTGTCAGGATAGCCAAAAACATTCAGTACTTC. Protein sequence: CASSVRIAKNIQYF.

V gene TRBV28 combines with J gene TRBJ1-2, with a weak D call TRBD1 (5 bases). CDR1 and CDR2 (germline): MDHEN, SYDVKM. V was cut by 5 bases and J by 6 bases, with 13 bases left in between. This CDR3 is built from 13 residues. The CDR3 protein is CASSPPRVHGYTF. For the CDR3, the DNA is TGTGCCAGCAGTCCGCCCAGGGTGCATGGCTACACCTTC.

The CDR3 DNA reads TGTGCCAGCAGCCAAGTAGGGAGGGACACTGAAGCTTTCTTT. Protein sequence: CASSQVGRDTEAFF. This chain links TRBV4-2 with TRBJ1-1; D not certain. Germline V gene sequence: CDR1 LGHNA, CDR2 YNFKEQ. The CDR3 runs to 14 residues. V shed 1 base and J shed 3 bases, with 9 bases lying between them.

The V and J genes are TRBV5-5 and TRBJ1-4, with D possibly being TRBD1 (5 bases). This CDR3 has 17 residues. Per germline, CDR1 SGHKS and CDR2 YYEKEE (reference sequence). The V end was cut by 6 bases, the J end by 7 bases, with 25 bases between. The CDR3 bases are TGTGCCAGCATGGGGGGAGAGGGCAGGGACTGGGGTGAAAAACTGTTTTTT. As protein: CASMGGEGRDWGEKLFF.

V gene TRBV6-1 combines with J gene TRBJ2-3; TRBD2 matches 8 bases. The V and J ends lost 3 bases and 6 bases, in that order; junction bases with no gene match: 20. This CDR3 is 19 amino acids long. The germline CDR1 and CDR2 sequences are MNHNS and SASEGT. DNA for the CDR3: TGTGCCAGCAGTGACCTAGGGGGACTAGTGATTATTGAGAGGGATACGCAGTATTTT. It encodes CASSDLGGLVIIERDTQYF.

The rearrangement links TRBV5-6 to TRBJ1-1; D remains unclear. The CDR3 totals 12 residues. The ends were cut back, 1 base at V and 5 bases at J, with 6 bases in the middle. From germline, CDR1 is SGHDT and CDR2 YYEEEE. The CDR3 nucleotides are TGTGCCAGCAGCTTGTTACGGACTGAAGCTTTCTTT. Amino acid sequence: CASSLLRTEAFF.

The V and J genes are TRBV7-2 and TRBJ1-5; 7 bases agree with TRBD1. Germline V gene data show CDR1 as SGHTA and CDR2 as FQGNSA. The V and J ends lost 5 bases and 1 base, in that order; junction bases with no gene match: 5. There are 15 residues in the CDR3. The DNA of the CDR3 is TGTGCCAGCAGCACCGACAGGGTGAGCAATCAGCCCCAGCATTTT. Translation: CASSTDRVSNQPQHF.

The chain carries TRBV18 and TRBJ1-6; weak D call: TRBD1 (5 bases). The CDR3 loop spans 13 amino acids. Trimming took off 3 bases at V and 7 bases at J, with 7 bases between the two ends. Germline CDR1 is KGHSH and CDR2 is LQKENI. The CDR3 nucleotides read TGTGCCAGCTCACCCGGGGGAAATTCACCCCTCCACTTT. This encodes CASSPGGNSPLHF.

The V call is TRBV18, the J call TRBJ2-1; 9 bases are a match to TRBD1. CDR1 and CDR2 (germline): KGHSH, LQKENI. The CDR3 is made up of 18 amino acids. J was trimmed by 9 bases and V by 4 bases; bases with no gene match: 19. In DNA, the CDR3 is TGTGCCAGCTCACTTTACGCTCCTACAGGGGGCAATAGAGGTGAGCAGTTCTTC. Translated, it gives CASSLYAPTGGNRGEQFF.

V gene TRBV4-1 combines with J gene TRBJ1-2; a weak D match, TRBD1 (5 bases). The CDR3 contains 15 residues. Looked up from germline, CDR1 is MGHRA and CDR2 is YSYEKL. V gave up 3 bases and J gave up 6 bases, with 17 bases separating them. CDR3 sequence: CASSQARVWLDGYTF. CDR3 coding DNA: TGCGCCAGCAGCCAGGCCAGGGTATGGCTTGATGGCTACACCTTC.

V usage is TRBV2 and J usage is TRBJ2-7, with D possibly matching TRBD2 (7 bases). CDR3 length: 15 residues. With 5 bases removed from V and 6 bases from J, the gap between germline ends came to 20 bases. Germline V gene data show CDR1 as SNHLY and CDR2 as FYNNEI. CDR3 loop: CASSMAGARIGEQYF. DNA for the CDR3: TGTGCCAGCAGTATGGCGGGGGCCAGGATTGGCGAGCAGTACTTC.

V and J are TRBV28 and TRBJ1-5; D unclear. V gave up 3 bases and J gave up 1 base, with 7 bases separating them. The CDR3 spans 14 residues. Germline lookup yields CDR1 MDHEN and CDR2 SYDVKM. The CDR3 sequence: CASSFFLSNQPQHF. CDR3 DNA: TGTGCCAGCAGTTTTTTTTTAAGCAATCAGCCCCAGCATTTT. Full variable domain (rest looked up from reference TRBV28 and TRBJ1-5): DVKVTQSSRYLVKRTGEKVFLECVQDMDHENMFWYRQDPGLGLRLIYFSYDVKMKEKGDIPEGYSVSREKKERFSLILESASTNQTSMYLCASSFFLSNQPQHFGDGTRLSIL.

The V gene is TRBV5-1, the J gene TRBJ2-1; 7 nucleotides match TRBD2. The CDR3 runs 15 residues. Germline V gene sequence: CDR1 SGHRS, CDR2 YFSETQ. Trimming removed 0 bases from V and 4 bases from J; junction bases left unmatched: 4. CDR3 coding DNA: TGCGCCAGCAGCTTGGGCGGGGGTGGATACAATGAGCAGTTCTTC. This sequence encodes CASSLGGGGYNEQFF.

The CDR3 region has the DNA TGTGCCAGCACCGCCCTTCTAGGGGAAGGAGAAGAGACCCAGTACTTC. Amino acids: CASTALLGEGEETQYF. This chain connects TRBV7-9 to TRBJ2-5; D perhaps matches TRBD1 (5 bases). V gave up 7 bases and J gave up 3 bases, with 21 bases separating them. CDR3 length equals 16 residues. The germline V gene encodes CDR1 SEHNR and CDR2 FQNEAQ (reference sequence).

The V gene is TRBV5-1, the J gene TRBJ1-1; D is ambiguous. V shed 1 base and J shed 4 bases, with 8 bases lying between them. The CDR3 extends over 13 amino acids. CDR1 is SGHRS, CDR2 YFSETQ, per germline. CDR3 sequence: CASSLMSSTEAFF. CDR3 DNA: TGCGCCAGCAGCTTGATGTCCAGCACTGAAGCTTTCTTT. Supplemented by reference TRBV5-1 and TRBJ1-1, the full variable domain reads KAGVTQTPRYLIKTRGQQVTLSCSPISGHRSVSWYQQTPGQGLQFLFEYFSETQRNKGNFPGRFSGRQFSNSRSEMNVSTLELGDSALYLCASSLMSSTEAFFGQGTRLTVV.

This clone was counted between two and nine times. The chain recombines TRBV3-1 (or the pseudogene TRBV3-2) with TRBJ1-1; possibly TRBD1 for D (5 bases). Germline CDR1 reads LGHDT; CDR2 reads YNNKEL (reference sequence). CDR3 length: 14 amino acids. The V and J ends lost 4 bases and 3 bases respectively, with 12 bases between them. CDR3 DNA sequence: TGTGCCAGCAGCCCAGGGACTCCTTACACTGAAGCTTTCTTT. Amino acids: CASSPGTPYTEAFF.

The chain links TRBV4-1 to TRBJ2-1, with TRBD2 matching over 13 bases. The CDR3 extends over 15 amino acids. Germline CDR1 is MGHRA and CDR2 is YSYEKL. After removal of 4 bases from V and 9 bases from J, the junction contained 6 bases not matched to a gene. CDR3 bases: TGCGCCAGCAGCCTGGGACTAGCGGGACAAAGTGAGCAGTTCTTC. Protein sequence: CASSLGLAGQSEQFF.